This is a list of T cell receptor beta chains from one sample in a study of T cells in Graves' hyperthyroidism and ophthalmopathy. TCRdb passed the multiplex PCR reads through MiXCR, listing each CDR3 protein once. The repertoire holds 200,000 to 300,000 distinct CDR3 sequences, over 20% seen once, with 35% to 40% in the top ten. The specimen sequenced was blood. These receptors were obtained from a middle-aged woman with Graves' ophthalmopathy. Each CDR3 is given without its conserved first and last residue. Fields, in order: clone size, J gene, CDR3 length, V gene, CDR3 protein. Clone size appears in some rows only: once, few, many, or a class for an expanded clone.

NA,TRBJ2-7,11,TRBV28,ASSLDRPYEQY
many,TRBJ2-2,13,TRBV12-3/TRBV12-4,ASSLPGRNTGELF
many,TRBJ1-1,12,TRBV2,ASRIQGMGTGAF
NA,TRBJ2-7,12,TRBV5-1,ASSIDRGRYEQY
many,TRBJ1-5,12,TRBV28,ASSLVQDYQPQH
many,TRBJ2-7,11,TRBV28,ASRFSGSYEQY
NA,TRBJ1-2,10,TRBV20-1,SANYGQVGYT
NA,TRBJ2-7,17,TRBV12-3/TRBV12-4,ASSFTGTGVLASSYEQY
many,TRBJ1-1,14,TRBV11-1,ASSHTRTGENTEAF
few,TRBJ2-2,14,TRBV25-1,ASSDPLAGTPGELF
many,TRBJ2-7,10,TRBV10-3,AISDLADEQY
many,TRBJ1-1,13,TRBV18,ASSPPRVMNTEAF
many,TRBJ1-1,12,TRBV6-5,ASSSSQGNTEAF
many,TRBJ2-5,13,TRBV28,ASSLLTTSQEIQY
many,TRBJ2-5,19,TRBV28,ASSLSEKPSGRITPQETQY
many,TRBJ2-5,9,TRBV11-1,ASSRREDQY
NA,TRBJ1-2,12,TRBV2,ASSRDSLGYGYT
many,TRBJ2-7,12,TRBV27,ASSFGDNSYEQY
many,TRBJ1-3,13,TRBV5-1,ASSLQGASGNTIY
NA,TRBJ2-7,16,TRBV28,ASSLRLGATGVPYEQY
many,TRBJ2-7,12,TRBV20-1,SARWGDGTYEQY
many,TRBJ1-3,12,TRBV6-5,ASKTTGSGNTIY
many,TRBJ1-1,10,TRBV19,ASSTWDGEAF
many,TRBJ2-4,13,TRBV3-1,ASSHDRLAKNIQY
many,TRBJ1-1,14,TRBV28,ASSLLSLLLSTEAF
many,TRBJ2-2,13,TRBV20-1,SAAPLTENTGELF
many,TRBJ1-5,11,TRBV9,ASSVGQNQPQH